Shown below are 31 T cell receptor beta chains from a single sample sequenced in a study of blood T cell repertoires in COVID-19 (dated by TCRdb to 2019 to 2021). The library was made by the immunoSEQ multiplex PCR assay. The table comes from immuneACCESS by way of TCRdb, which keeps in-frame sequences with V and J called. Part of the clones is missing from these tables; in studies checked, under half for an unresolved V gene and the rest for unknown reasons. A total of 90,000 to 120,000 clones appear in this sample, 85% of them only once. The ten biggest clones cover about 2% of the sample. The sample taken for sequencing was peripheral blood. Receptor source: a human donor in a cohort sampled during active COVID-19.

The chain has TRBV28 and TRBJ1-2, with D tentatively TRBD1 (5 bases). Germline values: CDR1 MDHEN, CDR2 SYDVKM. Trimming took 2 bases from V and 4 from J, leaving 11 bases between them. The CDR3 loop spans 14 amino acids. As DNA, the CDR3 is TGTGCCAGCAGTTTAGGGGCAGCCCCCTATGGCTACACCTTC. Translating it yields CASSLGAAPYGYTF.

The count of this clone is one. The CDR3 DNA sequence: TGCGCCAGCAGCCCTCGGACAGGGGGCATGACTGAAGCTTTCTTT. As protein: CASSPRTGGMTEAFF. The J gene is TRBJ1-1, the V gene TRBV5-1, with 11 bases identical to TRBD1. The germline V gene has CDR1 SGHRS and CDR2 YFSETQ. This CDR3 contains 15 residues. The junction had 7 bases not matched to a gene; V was cut back by 4 bases and J by 5 bases.

For this clone: The sample holds other DNA sequences that translate to the same CDR3. This chain joins TRBV5-1 and TRBJ2-7, with TRBD1 as a possible D gene (5 bases). Germline V gene lookup returns CDR1 SGHRS and CDR2 YFSETQ. V gave up 3 bases and J gave up 1 base, with 8 bases separating them. CDR3 length equals 13 residues. The CDR3 spells CASSYDSSYEQYF. The CDR3 DNA reads as TGCGCCAGCAGCTACGACAGTTCCTACGAGCAGTACTTC.

The chain carries TRBV12-3 or TRBV12-4 and TRBJ1-1, with D hard to call. The CDR3 totals 13 residues. V dropped 6 bases and J dropped 6 bases, with 14 bases sitting between them. CDR3 protein: CASRKEVYAEAFF. In DNA, the CDR3 is TGTGCCAGCAGGAAAGAGGTGTACGCTGAAGCTTTCTTT.

The chain combines TRBV6-2 or TRBV6-3 with TRBJ2-4, with 8 bases matching TRBD1. V shed 6 bases and J 0 bases; nucleotides not matched to a gene: 13. The CDR3 is made up of 18 amino acids. Per germline, CDR1 MNHEY and CDR2 SVGEGT. CDR3 nucleotides: TGTGCCAGCAGCCACCCCGGCCAGGGGGCCGGAGCCAAAAACATTCAGTACTTC. The encoded protein is CASSHPGQGAGAKNIQYF.

This sequence joins TRBV2 and TRBJ1-2; 7 bases line up with TRBD1. Per germline, CDR1 SNHLY and CDR2 FYNNEI. The CDR3 is made up of 13 amino acids. V was pared by 6 bases and J by 8 bases, with 9 bases of the junction left unmatched. CDR3 region: CASSSTGDYGYTF. In DNA form, the CDR3 reads TGTGCCAGCAGCTCCACAGGGGATTACGGCTACACCTTC.

This clone was observed once. The chain joins TRBV10-3 to TRBJ1-1; no reliable D call. The CDR3 runs to 14 residues. The V end was cut by 7 bases, the J end by 0 bases, with 12 bases between. The V gene's germline CDR1 is ENHRY and CDR2 SYGVKD. CDR3 region: CAITEQIMNTEAFF. CDR3 DNA: TGTGCCATCACGGAACAGATCATGAACACTGAAGCTTTCTTT.

The V and J genes are TRBV10-2 and TRBJ2-5, with 7 bases lining up with TRBD2. The germline V gene has CDR1 WSHSY and CDR2 SAAADI. The CDR3 runs 15 residues. V was pared by 7 bases and J by 5 bases, with 13 bases of the junction left unmatched. CDR3 sequence: CASTPVPAGEETQYF. The CDR3 nucleotides are TGCGCCAGCACCCCGGTCCCCGCGGGAGAGGAGACCCAGTACTTC.

The V and J genes are TRBV19 and TRBJ2-6; the match to TRBD1 covers 7 bases. After removal of 4 bases from V and 2 bases from J, the junction contained 5 bases not matched to a gene. CDR1 is LNHDA, CDR2 SQIVND, per germline (reference sequence). This CDR3 comprises 16 residues. In nucleotides, the CDR3 is TGTGCCAGTAGTAGGCAGGGGGTGACTGGGGCCAACGTCCTGACTTTC. It codes for CASSRQGVTGANVLTF.

The chain combines TRBV5-1 with TRBJ2-7, with 10 bases identical to TRBD2. Per the germline V gene, CDR1 is SGHRS and CDR2 is YFSETQ. The CDR3 length is 15 residues. The V and J ends lost 4 bases and 4 bases, in that order; junction bases with no gene match: 8. CDR3 sequence: CASSTLAGGEYEQYF. The CDR3 DNA reads as TGCGCCAGCAGCACGTTAGCGGGAGGCGAGTACGAGCAGTACTTC.

This clone was picked up one time. The rearrangement links TRBV7-3 to TRBJ2-1, with D possibly being TRBD2 (6 bases). CDR1 SGHTA and CDR2 FQGTGA come from the germline V gene. V lost 5 bases and J 2 bases, leaving 13 bases between the germline ends. The CDR3 is 15 residues long. CDR3 sequence (DNA): TGTGCCAGCAGCCCCTGGGGGGAGGCCTACAATGAGCAGTTCTTC. Encoded protein: CASSPWGEAYNEQFF.

The CDR3, as DNA: TGTGCCAGCAGGTTGAGCGGGGGGGCGACCGGGGAGCTGTTTTTT. It codes for CASRLSGGATGELFF. The chain combines TRBV7-9 with TRBJ2-2; 10 bases fit TRBD2. V lost 6 bases, J lost 5 bases, and 6 bases stayed unmatched. Germline V gene lookup returns CDR1 SEHNR and CDR2 FQNEAQ (reference sequence). CDR3 size: 15 residues.

This clone came up once. This rearrangement joins TRBV19 to TRBJ2-1; possible D gene TRBD1, 7 bases. Trimming pared 7 bases from V and 12 bases from J, leaving 19 bases between. The CDR3 sequence is 13 residues long. Germline assignment: CDR1 LNHDA and CDR2 SQIVND (reference sequence). Here the CDR3 reads CASTSRRRDRQFF. The CDR3 nucleotides read TGTGCCAGTACCTCCCGGAGGCGGGACAGGCAGTTCTTC.

The gene calls are TRBV5-4 and TRBJ2-7, with D perhaps matching TRBD2 (7 bases). The CDR3 loop spans 14 amino acids. CDR1 and CDR2 from the germline V gene are SGHNT and YYREEE (reference sequence). V was trimmed by 2 bases and J by 4 bases, leaving 13 bases between them. This CDR3 is CASSLGGGQYEQYF. Written as DNA, the CDR3 is TGTGCCAGCAGCTTAGGGGGGGGGCAGTACGAGCAGTACTTC. Supplemented by reference TRBV5-4 and TRBJ2-7, the full variable domain reads ETGVTQSPTHLIKTRGQQVTLRCSSQSGHNTVSWYQQALGQGPQFIFQYYREEENGRGNFPPRFSGLQFPNYSSELNVNALELDDSALYLCASSLGGGQYEQYFGPGTRLTVT.

The chain carries TRBV7-2 and TRBJ2-3; weak D call: TRBD2 (5 bases). Germline CDR1 reads SGHTA; CDR2 reads FQGNSA. The CDR3 runs 15 residues. Deletions cut 5 bases from V and 2 bases from J, with 14 bases between. CDR3 in amino acids: CASSMTPGNTDTQYF. DNA for the CDR3: TGTGCCAGCAGCATGACCCCGGGGAACACAGATACGCAGTATTTT.

CDR3 sequence (DNA): TGTGCCAGCAGCTTAGGTCTCGGGGAGCTGTTTTTT. Translated: CASSLGLGELFF. The genes are TRBV7-2 and TRBJ2-2; D is unresolved. Trimming took off 1 base at V and 7 bases at J, with 4 bases between the two ends. Germline lookup yields CDR1 SGHTA and CDR2 FQGNSA. This CDR3 contains 12 residues.

The rearrangement links TRBV21-1 to TRBJ2-3; TRBD2, the table's D call, lacks a check against the DNA. TRBV21-1 is a pseudogene. CDR3 size: 15 residues. The CDR3 DNA sequence: TGTGCCAGCAGCAAAGCGTCGGGTCTGGAAGATACGCAGTATTTT. Its protein is CASSKASGLEDTQYF.

The chain has TRBV7-2 and TRBJ2-5, with 11 nucleotides matching TRBD2. CDR1 SGHTA and CDR2 FQGNSA come from the germline V gene. V was pared by 4 bases and J by 7 bases, with 14 bases of the junction left unmatched. This CDR3 has 17 residues. The DNA for the CDR3 is TGTGCCAGCAGCTATACCCTAGCGGGGGGACTTAGTGGGACCCAGTACTTC. This gives the protein CASSYTLAGGLSGTQYF.

V usage is TRBV28 and J usage is TRBJ1-4; D is undetermined. Germline V CDR1 and CDR2: MDHEN, SYDVKM. Trimming removed 3 bases from V and 2 bases from J, with 16 bases in between. This CDR3 region has 17 residues. The CDR3 DNA reads TGTGCCAGCAGTTTGATATCAGCGCCAGTGACTAATGAAAAACTGTTTTTT. It specifies CASSLISAPVTNEKLFF.

The J gene is TRBJ2-7, the V gene TRBV5-1, with D tentatively TRBD2 (6 bases). The germline V gene encodes CDR1 SGHRS and CDR2 YFSETQ. Trimming cost V 4 bases and J 7 bases, with 12 bases left between them. The CDR3 is made up of 12 amino acids. CDR3 sequence reads: CASSHRGGEQYF. The CDR3 region has the DNA TGCGCCAGCAGCCACCGGGGAGGAGAGCAGTACTTC. The full variable domain, completed using reference TRBV5-1 and TRBJ2-7, is KAGVTQTPRYLIKTRGQQVTLSCSPISGHRSVSWYQQTPGQGLQFLFEYFSETQRNKGNFPGRFSGRQFSNSRSEMNVSTLELGDSALYLCASSHRGGEQYFGPGTRLTVT.

The J gene is TRBJ1-5, the V gene TRBV11-2; 9 bases line up with TRBD1. Germline CDR1 and CDR2: SGHAT and FQNNGV. There are 15 residues in the CDR3. Trimming at V came to 5 bases and at J to 5 bases, leaving 7 bases not matched to a gene. This CDR3 reads CASSQGQGGYQPQHF. CDR3 bases: TGTGCCAGCAGCCAGGGACAGGGTGGGTATCAGCCCCAGCATTTT.

The chain combines TRBV7-2 with TRBJ2-3; 10 nucleotides line up with TRBD2. With 2 bases clipped from V and 5 bases from J, the junction kept 4 bases outside the gene matches. The CDR3 spans 15 residues. Germline V gene sequence: CDR1 SGHTA, CDR2 FQGNSA. CDR3 nucleotide sequence: TGTGCCAGCAGCTTACAGCGGGGGGGCGGAGATACGCAGTATTTT. It codes for CASSLQRGGGDTQYF.

The chain is built from TRBV2 and TRBJ1-1, with D hard to call. There are 14 residues in the CDR3. Germline loops: CDR1 SNHLY, CDR2 FYNNEI. Trimming left V 6 bases short and J 4 bases short, with 15 bases between. CDR3 in amino acids: CASRRTPGSTEAFF. The CDR3 DNA reads TGTGCCAGCAGGCGGACCCCCGGGAGCACTGAAGCTTTCTTT.

This rearrangement joins TRBV30 to TRBJ2-5, with 13 bases aligning to TRBD2. This CDR3 region has 13 residues. The J segment lost 7 bases and the V segment lost 1 base, leaving 0 bases of the junction unmatched. Germline-derived CDR1 and CDR2 are GTSNPN and SVGIG (reference sequence). CDR3 sequence reads: CAWSGTSGGTQYF. The CDR3 nucleotides read TGTGCCTGGAGTGGGACTAGCGGGGGGACCCAGTACTTC.

The genes are TRBV10-3 and TRBJ1-5; tentatively, D is TRBD1 (5 bases). This CDR3 is 15 amino acids long. Germline assignment: CDR1 ENHRY and CDR2 SYGVKD. V was pared by 3 bases and J by 7 bases, with 16 bases between. This chain's CDR3 is CAISESGGAGQPQHF. CDR3 nucleotides: TGTGCCATCAGTGAATCGGGGGGAGCGGGACAGCCCCAGCATTTT.

The chain has TRBV2 and TRBJ2-3, with D perhaps matching TRBD1 (6 bases). CDR3 size: 15 residues. The germline V gene has CDR1 SNHLY and CDR2 FYNNEI. Between the trimmed V and J ends, which lost 2 bases and 5 bases, there was a span of 14 bases. The CDR3 DNA follows: TGTGCCAGCAGTGAAAGTTGGGGGCAGGTAGATACGCAGTATTTT. Translating gives CASSESWGQVDTQYF.

The chain joins TRBV4-2 to TRBJ1-4; D might be TRBD1 (6 bases). CDR3 length: 15 amino acids. Germline CDR1 LGHNA, CDR2 YNFKEQ. The V end was cut by 4 bases, the J end by 5 bases, with 14 bases between. CDR3 loop: CASSLDRTPNEKLFF. The CDR3 nucleotides read TGTGCCAGCAGCCTTGACAGGACCCCGAATGAAAAACTGTTTTTT.

The V gene is TRBV9, the J gene TRBJ1-6; the D gene is possibly TRBD1 (5 bases). Trimming took 3 bases from V and 8 from J, leaving 12 bases between them. The CDR3 extends over 14 amino acids. Germline lookup yields CDR1 SGDLS and CDR2 YYNGEE. The CDR3 region is CASSEAGLDSPLHF. In DNA form, the CDR3 reads TGTGCCAGCAGCGAGGCAGGGTTAGATTCACCCCTCCACTTT.

Only a few counts were recorded for this clone. The chain has TRBV5-4 and TRBJ2-2, with D possibly TRBD2 on 6 matching bases. The V and J ends lost 0 bases and 3 bases respectively, with 9 bases between them. The CDR3 runs 15 residues. Germline V gene lookup returns CDR1 SGHNT and CDR2 YYREEE (reference sequence). The CDR3 region has the DNA TGTGCCAGCAGCTTGGAGTGGGGGGACACCGGGGAGCTGTTTTTT. This gives the protein CASSLEWGDTGELFF.

The V gene is TRBV11-2, the J gene TRBJ2-3; TRBD2 agrees at 8 bases. Germline-derived CDR1 and CDR2 are SGHAT and FQNNGV. The J segment lost 5 bases and the V segment lost 5 bases, leaving 6 bases of the junction unmatched. The CDR3 totals 14 residues. The CDR3 bases are TGTGCCAGCAGCCGACTAGCGCAAGGAGATACGCAGTATTTT. This encodes CASSRLAQGDTQYF.

J is TRBJ2-3 and V is TRBV7-2, with TRBD2 matching over 9 bases. With V trimmed by 2 bases and J by 6 bases, 9 bases remained unmatched. The CDR3 covers 16 residues. From germline, CDR1 is SGHTA and CDR2 FQGNSA. The CDR3 region has the DNA TGTGCCAGCAGCTTATGGGGCGGGGGGGCCATGGATACGCAGTATTTT. Protein sequence: CASSLWGGGAMDTQYF.